These 28 T cell receptor beta chains were sequenced from one sample in a study of CD8 T cells in ankylosing spondylitis (dated by TCRdb to about 2017). The library was made by 5' RACE. The instrument given in TCRdb is Illumina HiSeq 2500. TCRdb redid the processing of the public reads, applying fastp at Q25 and MiXCR, and retained in-frame beta chains. Rows are unified per CDR3 protein, each entry keeping the most common DNA and genes. In all, the sample holds a few hundred thousand distinct CDR3 sequences, and 11% of those were seen once. The ten largest make up around 8.4% of the sample. Sequencing used blood, either unsorted or a sorted T cell fraction (not recorded which). Receptor source: a female donor with ankylosing spondylitis or in good health (not recorded which).

In its sample, this clonotype was seen many times. The chain is built from TRBV5-1 and TRBJ1-6; 9 nucleotides align to TRBD1. V lost 7 bases, J lost 4 bases, and 12 bases stayed unmatched. CDR3 length: 17 residues. Germline V lookup: CDR1 SGHRS, CDR2 YFSETQ. The chain's CDR3 is CASLCGTGIFYNSPLHF. CDR3 sequence (DNA): TGCGCCAGCCTCTGTGGGACAGGGATCTTTTATAATTCACCCCTCCACTTT.

This clonotype has only a few counts. The chain recombines TRBV20-1 with TRBJ2-1; 13 bases line up with TRBD2. This CDR3 is 15 amino acids long. V lost 6 bases to trimming and J lost 7 bases; unmatched junction nucleotides: 9. The germline gives CDR1 DFQATT, CDR2 SNEGSKA (reference sequence). The CDR3: CSASWTSGRRNEQFF. The CDR3 coding sequence is TGCAGTGCAAGCTGGACTAGCGGGAGAAGGAATGAGCAGTTCTTC.

This clonotype was picked up many times. The chain employs TRBV20-1 and TRBJ2-1, with 9 bases identical to TRBD2. J gave up 3 bases and V 3 bases, and 6 bases lay outside the gene matches. Germline V gene sequence: CDR1 DFQATT, CDR2 SNEGSKA (reference sequence). The CDR3 is made up of 15 amino acids. CDR3 amino acids: CSARTTSGLYNEQFF. The CDR3 DNA sequence: TGCAGTGCTAGGACGACTAGCGGACTCTACAATGAGCAGTTCTTC.

The rearrangement uses TRBV2 and TRBJ1-6, with D maybe TRBD1 (5 bases). The CDR3 is made up of 15 amino acids. V shed 8 bases and J shed 4 bases, with 15 bases lying between them. The germline CDR1 and CDR2 sequences are SNHLY and FYNNEI. This CDR3 reads CASRGVQGYNSPLHF. For the CDR3, the DNA is TGTGCCAGCCGCGGTGTCCAGGGTTATAATTCACCCCTCCACTTT.

In this sample, this clonotype turned up a few times. V is TRBV7-8 and J is TRBJ2-4; D unclear. CDR3 size: 15 residues. Per the germline V gene, CDR1 is SGHVS and CDR2 is FQNEAQ. V was cut by 5 bases and J by 0 bases, with 11 bases left in between. CDR3 DNA: TGTGCCAGCAGCCTGGGCCCTCAAGCCAAAAACATTCAGTACTTC. Residues: CASSLGPQAKNIQYF.

The chain employs TRBV3-1 and TRBJ2-4; D is undetermined. Trimming removed 4 bases from V and 0 bases from J, with 10 bases in between. Germline V gene sequence: CDR1 LGHDT, CDR2 YNNKEL (reference sequence). CDR3 length equals 15 residues. CDR3 loop: CASSPGYLAKNIQYF. The DNA for the CDR3 is TGTGCCAGCAGCCCTGGCTATTTAGCCAAAAACATTCAGTACTTC. Complete variable domain (other parts from reference TRBV3-1 and TRBJ2-4): DTAVSQTPKYLVTQMGNDKSIKCEQNLGHDTMYWYKQDSKKFLKIMFSYNNKELIINETVPNRFSPKSPDKAHLNLHINSLELGDSAVYFCASSPGYLAKNIQYFGAGTRLSVL.

This clonotype has only a few counts. The chain's CDR3 is CASSLEGTLKAEQYF. In DNA, the CDR3 is TGCGCCAGCAGCCTAGAGGGTACACTGAAGGCGGAGCAGTACTTC. The rearrangement links TRBV5-1 to TRBJ2-7, with a possible D match to TRBD2 (5 bases). Looked up from germline, CDR1 is SGHRS and CDR2 is YFSETQ. The germline V and J ends were trimmed by 4 bases and 7 bases, with 21 bases remaining between them. The CDR3 runs to 15 residues.

This clonotype was seen ten or more times. This chain links TRBV29-1 with TRBJ2-5; D is unclear. The CDR3 contains 14 residues. Germline CDR1 SQVTM, CDR2 ANQGSEA. Trimming took 3 bases from V and 7 from J, leaving 18 bases between them. CDR3 sequence reads: CSVDVLGPNRTQYF. CDR3 in DNA: TGCAGCGTTGATGTCTTGGGTCCCAACCGGACCCAGTACTTC.

The chain employs TRBV20-1 and TRBJ2-2; no reliable D call. In germline, CDR1 is DFQATT, CDR2 SNEGSKA (reference sequence). The V and J ends lost 3 bases and 0 bases respectively, with 8 bases between them. The CDR3 runs 14 residues. Here the CDR3 DNA reads TGCAGTGCTAGGTTCGGATCGAACACCGGGGAGCTGTTTTTT. It is translated as CSARFGSNTGELFF.

The rearrangement links TRBV6-5 to TRBJ1-1; D call uncertain. The CDR3 has 14 residues. The germline CDR1 and CDR2 sequences are MNHEY and SVGAGI. Trimming shortened V by 0 bases and J by 5 bases, and 10 bases separated the two germline ends. CDR3 amino acids: CASSYSGLGTEAFF. The CDR3, as DNA: TGTGCCAGCAGTTACTCGGGCTTGGGGACTGAAGCTTTCTTT.

This clonotype was counted many times. The chain uses TRBV6-2 or TRBV6-3 and TRBJ2-7; maybe TRBD2 (6 bases). In germline, CDR1 is MNHEY, CDR2 SVGEGT. The V and J ends lost 3 bases and 3 bases respectively, with 12 bases between them. CDR3 length: 14 amino acids. CDR3 sequence reads: CASSYSGVRYEQYF. Here the CDR3 DNA reads TGTGCCAGCAGTTATAGCGGAGTCCGCTACGAGCAGTACTTC.

This clonotype was recorded many times. The rearrangement links TRBV12-3 or TRBV12-4 to TRBJ2-2, with TRBD2 matching over 11 bases. The ends lost 5 bases at V and 6 bases at J; junction bases unmatched: 8. This CDR3 comprises 16 residues. The CDR3 nucleotides read TGTGCCAGCAGTAAAACTAGCGGGAGTATCTCCGGGGAGCTGTTTTTT. The encoded protein is CASSKTSGSISGELFF.

V usage is TRBV20-1 and J usage is TRBJ2-7; 9 positions agree with TRBD1. Germline assignment: CDR1 DFQATT and CDR2 SNEGSKA (reference sequence). CDR3 length: 15 residues. V shed 6 bases, J shed 3 bases, and the junction held 12 bases outside the gene matches. As DNA, the CDR3 is TGCAGTGCGGAAGGAGGCTTGGGACAGGGCTACGAGCAGTACTTC. This codes for CSAEGGLGQGYEQYF.

This clonotype was observed many times. The chain joins TRBV20-1 to TRBJ1-1; perhaps TRBD1 as D (5 bases). V dropped 6 bases and J dropped 3 bases, with 14 bases sitting between them. CDR1 is DFQATT and CDR2 is SNEGSKA in the germline V gene (reference sequence). This CDR3 is 13 amino acids long. In DNA, the CDR3 is TGCAGTGCCAATCAGGGCATAGACACTGAAGCTTTCTTT. Translated: CSANQGIDTEAFF.

This clonotype was counted between two and nine times. V and J are TRBV30 and TRBJ1-5; 10 bases map to TRBD1. CDR3 size: 15 residues. The junction had 4 bases not matched to a gene; V was cut back by 2 bases and J by 3 bases. Germline values: CDR1 GTSNPN, CDR2 SVGIG (reference sequence). CDR3 nucleotide sequence: TGTGCCTGGAGTACGGGACAGGGGAACAATCAGCCCCAGCATTTT. This translates into CAWSTGQGNNQPQHF.

V is TRBV7-9 and J is TRBJ1-2, with D possibly being TRBD1 (5 bases). CDR1 SEHNR and CDR2 FQNEAQ come from the germline V gene (reference sequence). The CDR3 sequence is 12 residues long. V was shortened by 6 bases and J by 5 bases, with 10 bases between the two germline ends. CDR3 amino acids: CASSTGAYGYTF. In nucleotides, the CDR3 is TGTGCCAGCAGTACAGGAGCTTATGGCTACACCTTC.

On this clonotype itself: A read error may be the cause here, since a much bigger clone is one base away. The V call is TRBV5-5, the J call TRBJ2-6; D not resolved. The CDR3 is 12 amino acids. V was clipped by 6 bases and J by 2 bases, with 3 bases between them. CDR1 and CDR2 from the germline V gene are SGHKS and YYEKEE (reference sequence). CDR3 DNA: TGTGCCAGCATCACTGGGGCCAACGTCCTGACTTTC. This encodes CASITGANVLTF. The complete variable domain, with remaining parts taken from reference TRBV5-5 and TRBJ2-6, reads DAGVTQSPTHLIKTRGQQVTLRCSPISGHKSVSWYQQVLGQGPQFIFQYYEKEERGRGNFPDRFSARQFPNYSSELNVNALLLGDSALYLCASITGANVLTFGAGSRLTVL.

This chain uses TRBV29-1 with TRBJ2-1; 11 bases align to TRBD2. The CDR3 is 15 amino acids. Germline V gene lookup returns CDR1 SQVTM and CDR2 ANQGSEA. Losses at the gene ends were 5 bases for V and 6 bases for J; bases not matched to a gene: 9. CDR3 bases: TGCAGCGTTTCCCGGAGACTAGCGGGGAGCAATGAGCAGTTCTTC. Translating it yields CSVSRRLAGSNEQFF.

The table lists this clonotype with many counts. The chain recombines TRBV24-1 with TRBJ2-3; D is uncertain. Trimming removed 5 bases at V and 3 bases at J, with 17 bases between. The V gene's germline CDR1 is KGHDR and CDR2 SFDVKD. This CDR3 region has 16 residues. The CDR3 sequence is CATSGPMGAGTDTQYF. Written as DNA, the CDR3 is TGTGCCACCAGTGGTCCCATGGGCGCTGGTACAGATACGCAGTATTTT.

There are many counts of this clonotype. This chain joins TRBV15 and TRBJ1-4, with a tentative D call TRBD1 (6 bases). The CDR3 covers 15 residues. The V and J ends lost 1 base and 3 bases respectively, with 9 bases between them. The germline V gene encodes CDR1 LNHNV and CDR2 YYDKDF (reference sequence). Here the CDR3 DNA reads TGTGCCACCAGCAGAGTGACAGGCCCTAATGAAAAACTGTTTTTT. Its translation: CATSRVTGPNEKLFF.

The chain carries TRBV20-1 and TRBJ2-1; 7 nucleotides agree with TRBD1. Germline CDR1 is DFQATT and CDR2 is SNEGSKA (reference sequence). The CDR3 is 12 residues long. The V gene end was trimmed by 5 bases and the J gene end by 5 bases; junction bases not matched to a gene: 3. CDR3 DNA sequence: TGCAGTGCTTGGGGACAGAACAATGAGCAGTTCTTC. Its protein product is CSAWGQNNEQFF.

This clonotype was picked up many times. This chain connects TRBV20-1 to TRBJ2-1; no reliable D call. The germline gives CDR1 DFQATT, CDR2 SNEGSKA (reference sequence). V lost 2 bases, J lost 10 bases, and 9 bases lay in between. The CDR3 is 11 residues long. CDR3: CSARPVGEQFF. In DNA, the CDR3 is TGCAGTGCTAGACCAGTTGGGGAGCAGTTCTTC.

V gene TRBV28 combines with J gene TRBJ1-1, with 7 positions matching TRBD1. The CDR3 consists of 15 residues. The V segment lost 3 bases and the J segment 5 bases; nucleotides outside the gene matches: 9. Germline CDR1 reads MDHEN; CDR2 reads SYDVKM. The chain's CDR3 is CASSFPTGLRTEAFF. CDR3 sequence (DNA): TGTGCCAGCAGTTTCCCGACAGGGCTGCGGACTGAAGCTTTCTTT. Complete variable domain (other parts from reference TRBV28 and TRBJ1-1): DVKVTQSSRYLVKRTGEKVFLECVQDMDHENMFWYRQDPGLGLRLIYFSYDVKMKEKGDIPEGYSVSREKKERFSLILESASTNQTSMYLCASSFPTGLRTEAFFGQGTRLTVV.

Ten or more counts support this clonotype. The chain has TRBV20-1 and TRBJ2-1; 8 positions agree with TRBD1. The CDR3 consists of 15 residues. Germline CDR1 DFQATT, CDR2 SNEGSKA (reference sequence). J gave up 6 bases and V 4 bases, and 11 bases lay outside the gene matches. Here the CDR3 DNA reads TGCAGTGCTACCCCGTTTCAGGGGGCGCGCAATGAGCAGTTCTTC. It codes for CSATPFQGARNEQFF.

The chain joins TRBV5-6 to TRBJ2-3; no reliable D call. Trimming removed 3 bases at V and 12 bases at J, with 17 bases between. Germline CDR1 is SGHDT and CDR2 is YYEEEE. The CDR3 covers 13 residues. This chain's CDR3 is CASSSGLLVPQYF. In DNA, the CDR3 is TGTGCCAGCAGCTCCGGGCTCCTTGTGCCTCAGTATTTT.

Many counts were recorded for this clonotype. The genes are TRBV7-6 and TRBJ2-3; 10 bases fit TRBD2. The length of the CDR3 is 17 residues. Looked up from germline, CDR1 is SGHVS and CDR2 is FNYEAQ. The ends lost 2 bases at V and 4 bases at J; junction bases unmatched: 9. CDR3 loop: CASSLSGSGGASDTQYF. As DNA, the CDR3 is TGTGCCAGCAGCTTATCAGGGAGCGGGGGGGCCTCAGATACGCAGTATTTT. Full variable domain (remainder filled in from reference TRBV7-6 and TRBJ2-3): GAGVSQSPRYKVTKRGQDVALRCDPISGHVSLYWYRQALGQGPEFLTYFNYEAQQDKSGLPNDRFSAERPEGSISTLTIQRTEQRDSAMYRCASSLSGSGGASDTQYFGPGTRLTVL.

V usage is TRBV27 and J usage is TRBJ1-6; D is unclear. Germline V gene data show CDR1 as MNHEY and CDR2 as SMNVEV (reference sequence). The CDR3 has 15 residues. V dropped 2 bases and J dropped 4 bases, with 9 bases sitting between them. The CDR3 nucleotides are TGTGCCAGCAGTTTAGCCACGGCTTATAATTCACCCCTCCACTTT. Protein sequence: CASSLATAYNSPLHF.

This clonotype was counted ten times or more. This rearrangement joins TRBV5-4 to TRBJ2-1; D perhaps matches TRBD1 (5 bases). Deletions cut 4 bases from V and 4 bases from J, with 12 bases between. The CDR3 spans 14 residues. The germline CDR1 and CDR2 sequences are SGHNT and YYREEE (reference sequence). CDR3 in amino acids: CASSPQKGYNEQFF. The CDR3 DNA reads as TGTGCCAGCAGCCCCCAAAAGGGGTACAATGAGCAGTTCTTC.